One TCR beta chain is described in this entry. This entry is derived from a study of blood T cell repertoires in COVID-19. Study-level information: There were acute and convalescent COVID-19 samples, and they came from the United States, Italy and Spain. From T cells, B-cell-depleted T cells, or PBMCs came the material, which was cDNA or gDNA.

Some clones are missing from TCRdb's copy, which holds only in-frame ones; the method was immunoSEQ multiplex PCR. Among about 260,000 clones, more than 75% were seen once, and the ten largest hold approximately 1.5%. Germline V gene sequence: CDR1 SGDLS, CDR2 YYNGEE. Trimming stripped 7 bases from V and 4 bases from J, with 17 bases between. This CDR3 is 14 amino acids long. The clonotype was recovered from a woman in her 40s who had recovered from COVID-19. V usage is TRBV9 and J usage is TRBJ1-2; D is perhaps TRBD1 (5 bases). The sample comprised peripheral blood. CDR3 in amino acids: CASGGAVFFYGYTF. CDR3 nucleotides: TGTGCCAGCGGTGGGGCAGTCTTTTTCTATGGCTACACCTTC.